The T cell receptor beta chain described here comes from a study of T-cell reconstitution after alpha-beta-depleted transplantation in children listed by TCRdb under 2016. General notes on the study: T-cell immune reconstitution after TCRalphabeta/CD19-depleted allogeneic hematopoietic cell transplantation in children was quantitatively tracked in the study by means of TCR repertoire profiling.

Read against the paper, the sample's time point label means: day 60 (about 2 months) after transplantation. Reading the label with the study, this specimen's treatment or condition is: allogeneic hematopoietic cell transplantation with graft depleted of TCRalphabeta T cells and CD19 B cells. The children who served as transplant recipients had been given grafts of TCRalphabeta/CD19-depleted allogeneic hematopoietic cells. The research as a whole found: In some patients, high TCRbeta diversity at day 60 was attributed to recipient T cells and intrathymic progenitors that had survived conditioning. Hyperexpanded clone frequencies declined over subsequent months; after one year, T-cell counts and TCRbeta diversity were mostly attributed to newly produced T cells. About two months after transplant, the apparently early recovery of alphabetaT-cell counts reportedly depended on just several hundred clones that had expanded rapidly and came from non-depleted graft cells.

Receptor amplification or capture employed PCR. The sample was run on an Illumina HiSeq 2500. TCR libraries were prepared with molecular barcoding, using unique molecular identifiers to normalize TCRbeta repertoire quantification. TCRdb's own reprocessing of the public reads used fastp at Q25 and MiXCR and kept productive beta chains. Rows are unified per CDR3 protein, each entry keeping the most common DNA and genes. This sample is represented by tens of thousands of distinct CDR3 sequences; under 8% of them were singletons. Of the sample, about a quarter falls within the top ten clones. CDR1 and CDR2 are drawn from the germline V gene: SGHVS, FQNEAQ. V trim: 0 bases; J trim: 7 bases; unmatched bases: 0. Counted from cysteine to phenylalanine, this CDR3 has 13 amino acids. CDR3 DNA is the only sequence kept; it has 39 bases, read in frame from the first base. This clonotype showed up many times. The antigen it binds to is not known. Qualities for individual bases were not recorded, and no much larger clone is one base off.

This TCR was sampled from a child under two years old who had a stem cell transplant for acute myeloid leukemia, so the T cells may come from the graft donor. The sample was peripheral blood, taken 60 days after TCRalphabeta/CD19-depleted stem cell transplant. The sequence links TRBV7-8 to TRBJ2-1; TRBD2 matches 7 bases in the middle. The DNA is as follows: TGTGCCAGCAGCTTAGCGGGAGGGAATGAGCAGTTCTTC. Its protein product is CASSLAGGNEQFF.